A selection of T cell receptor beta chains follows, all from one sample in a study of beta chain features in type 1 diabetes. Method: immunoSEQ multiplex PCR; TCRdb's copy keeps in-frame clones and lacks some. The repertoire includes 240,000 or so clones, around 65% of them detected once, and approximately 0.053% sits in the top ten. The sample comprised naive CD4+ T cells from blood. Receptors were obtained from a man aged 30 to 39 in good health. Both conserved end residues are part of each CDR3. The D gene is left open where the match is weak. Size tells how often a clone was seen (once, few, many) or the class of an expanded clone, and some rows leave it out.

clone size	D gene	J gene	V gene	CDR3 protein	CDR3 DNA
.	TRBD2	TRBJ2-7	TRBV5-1	CASNRDYTHYEQYF	TGCGCCAGCAACCGGGACTACACGCACTACGAGCAGTACTTC
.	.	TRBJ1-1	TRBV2	CASSDRSEDTEAFF	TGTGCCAGCAGTGATCGGTCCGAGGACACTGAAGCTTTCTTT
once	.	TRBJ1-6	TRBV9	CASSGGDPNSPLHF	TGTGCCAGCAGCGGTGGAGATCCTAATTCACCCCTCCACTTT
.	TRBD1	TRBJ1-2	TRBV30	CARDREVYGYTF	TGTGCTCGGGACAGGGAGGTGTATGGCTACACCTTC
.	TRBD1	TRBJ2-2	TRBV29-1	CSVEGQGGSTGELFF	TGCAGCGTTGAGGGACAGGGGGGAAGCACCGGGGAGCTGTTTTTT
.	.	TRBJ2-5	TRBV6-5	CASSPGPPWETQYF	TGTGCCAGCAGTCCCGGGCCCCCCTGGGAGACCCAGTACTTC
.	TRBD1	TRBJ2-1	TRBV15	CATSGRTGAGEQFF	TGTGCCACCAGCGGACGGACAGGAGCTGGTGAGCAGTTCTTC
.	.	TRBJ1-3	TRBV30	CAWGGVSGNTIYF	TGTGCCTGGGGTGGGGTGTCTGGAAACACCATATATTTT
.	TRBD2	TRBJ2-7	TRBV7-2	CASSLASRRLAGYEQYF	TGTGCCAGCAGCTTAGCGTCGCGGCGGCTAGCGGGGTACGAGCAGTACTTC
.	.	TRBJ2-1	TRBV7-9	CASRSGTSLGEQFF	TGTGCCAGCAGATCCGGGACTTCCCTGGGTGAGCAGTTCTTC
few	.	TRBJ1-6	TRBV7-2	CASSALNSPLHF	TGTGCCAGCAGCGCGCTTAATTCACCCCTCCACTTT
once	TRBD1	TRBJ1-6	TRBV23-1	CASSQCVDGPGTGVNSPLHF	TGCGCCAGCAGTCAATGTGTAGATGGGCCCGGGACAGGGGTTAATTCACCCCTCCACTTT
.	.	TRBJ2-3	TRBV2	CASSEGASATGPDTQYF	TGTGCCAGCAGTGAAGGCGCGTCTGCGACGGGCCCAGATACGCAGTATTTT
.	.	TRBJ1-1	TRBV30	CAWSNGKPDTEAFF	TGTGCCTGGAGTAACGGGAAACCGGACACTGAAGCTTTCTTT
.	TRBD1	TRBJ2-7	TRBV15	CATSSRDRVLF	TGTGCCACCAGCAGCAGAGACAGGGTACTTTTC
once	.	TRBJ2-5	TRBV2	CASSAEYQETQYF	TGTGCCAGCAGTGCCGAGTACCAAGAGACCCAGTACTTC
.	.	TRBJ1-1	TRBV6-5	CASSRTEDTEAFF	TGTGCCAGCAGCAGGACAGAGGACACTGAAGCTTTCTTT
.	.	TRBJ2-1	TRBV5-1	CASSLDVAGGNEQFF	TGCGCCAGCAGCTTGGACGTAGCTGGTGGGAATGAGCAGTTCTTC
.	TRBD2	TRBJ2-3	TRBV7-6	CASSLSPGLVTDTQYF	TGTGCCAGCAGCTTGTCCCCGGGACTAGTAACAGATACGCAGTATTTT
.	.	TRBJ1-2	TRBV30	CAWGIKHGYTF	TGTGCCTGGGGGATTAAGCATGGCTACACCTTC
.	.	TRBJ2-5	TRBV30	CAWSPRVETQYF	TGTGCCTGGAGCCCTCGGGTGGAGACCCAGTACTTC
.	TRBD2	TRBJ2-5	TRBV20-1	CSGTSEETQYF	TGCAGCGGCACTAGCGAAGAGACCCAGTACTTC
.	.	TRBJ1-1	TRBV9	CASSANPEAEAFF	TGTGCCAGCAGCGCCAACCCGGAAGCTGAAGCTTTCTTT
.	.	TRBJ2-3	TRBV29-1	CSSARTNTDTQYF	TGCAGCTCTGCTCGGACCAACACAGATACGCAGTATTTT
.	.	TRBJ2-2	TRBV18	CASSPKNSGELFF	TGTGCCAGCTCACCAAAGAACTCCGGGGAGCTGTTTTTT
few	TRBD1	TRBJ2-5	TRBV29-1	CSGQGYQETQYF	TGCAGCGGACAGGGTTACCAAGAGACCCAGTACTTC
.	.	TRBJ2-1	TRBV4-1	CASSQSLGLSSYNEQFF	TGCGCCAGCAGCCAATCCCTCGGACTCAGCTCCTACAATGAGCAGTTCTTC
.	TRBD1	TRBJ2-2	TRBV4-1	CASSFTGVTGELFF	TGCGCCAGCAGCTTTACAGGGGTGACCGGGGAGCTGTTTTTT
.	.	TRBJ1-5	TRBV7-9	CASSPSEGGQPQHF	TGTGCCAGCAGCCCCTCGGAGGGCGGACAGCCCCAGCATTTT
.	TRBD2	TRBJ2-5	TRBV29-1	CSVVTSGSSETQYF	TGCAGCGTTGTCACTAGCGGGAGTTCCGAGACCCAGTACTTC
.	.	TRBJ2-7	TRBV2	CASSEKVHSYEQYF	TGTGCCAGCAGTGAAAAAGTTCATTCCTACGAGCAGTACTTC
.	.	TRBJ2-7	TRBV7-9	CASSIGQNTYEQYF	TGTGCCAGCAGCATCGGACAGAATACCTACGAGCAGTACTTC
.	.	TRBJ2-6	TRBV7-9	CASSLSGPWANVLTF	TGTGCCAGCAGCTTATCTGGGCCTTGGGCCAACGTCCTGACTTTC
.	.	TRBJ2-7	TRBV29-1	CSVVYGISRGEQYF	TGCAGCGTTGTATACGGCATAAGCCGGGGGGAGCAGTACTTC
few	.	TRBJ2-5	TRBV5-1	CASSLVGQTWETQYF	TGCGCCAGCAGCTTGGTCGGGCAGACTTGGGAGACCCAGTACTTC
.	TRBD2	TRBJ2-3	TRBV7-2	CASSFTSGGRTDTQYF	TGTGCCAGCAGCTTCACTAGCGGGGGGCGCACAGATACGCAGTATTTT
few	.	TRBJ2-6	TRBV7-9	CASSTGYPKVTGANVLTF	TGTGCCAGCAGCACGGGGTACCCCAAGGTTACTGGGGCCAACGTCCTGACTTTC
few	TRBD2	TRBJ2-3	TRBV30	CAWSTGLAEADTQYF	TGTGCCTGGAGTACGGGCCTAGCGGAAGCAGATACGCAGTATTTT
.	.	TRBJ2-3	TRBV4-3	CASSQGFRTSTDTQYF	TGCGCCAGCAGCCAAGGGTTTAGAACTAGCACAGATACGCAGTATTTT
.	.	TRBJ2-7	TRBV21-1	CASSKTPGPSYEQYF	TGTGCCAGCAGCAAAACCCCAGGGCCGTCCTACGAGCAGTACTTC
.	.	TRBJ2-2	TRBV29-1	CSVQNTGELFF	TGCAGCGTTCAGAACACCGGGGAGCTGTTTTTT
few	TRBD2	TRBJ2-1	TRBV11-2	CASSSASGRLYEQFF	TGTGCCAGCAGCTCAGCTAGCGGGAGATTGTATGAGCAGTTCTTC
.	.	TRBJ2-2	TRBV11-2	CASSSLRGSVNTGELFF	TGTGCCAGCAGCTCACTCAGGGGATCAGTGAACACCGGGGAGCTGTTTTTT
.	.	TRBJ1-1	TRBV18	CASSPRGNTEAFF	TGTGCCAGCTCACCACGGGGGAACACTGAAGCTTTCTTT
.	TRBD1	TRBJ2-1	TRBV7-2	CASSLATRGTYNEQFF	TGTGCCAGCAGCTTAGCGACCAGGGGGACCTACAATGAGCAGTTCTTC
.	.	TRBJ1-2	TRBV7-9	CASSKSSNYGYTF	TGTGCCAGCAGCAAATCCTCTAACTATGGCTACACCTTC
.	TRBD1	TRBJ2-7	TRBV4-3	CASQGTGGYEQYF	TGCGCCAGCCAAGGAACAGGGGGCTACGAGCAGTACTTC
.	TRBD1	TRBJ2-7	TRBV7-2	CASSYNPGQNYEQYF	TGTGCCAGCAGTTATAATCCGGGACAGAACTACGAGCAGTACTTC
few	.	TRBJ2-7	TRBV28	CASSSNYEQYF	TGTGCCAGCAGTTCCAACTACGAGCAGTACTTC
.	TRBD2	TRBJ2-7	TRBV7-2	CASSSLAGYSYEQYF	TGTGCCAGCAGCTCGCTAGCGGGTTACTCCTACGAGCAGTACTTC